This TCR beta chain was recovered during a study of CD8+CD57+ T cells in acquired aplastic anemia. At the level of the study: Across the sorted CD4+ and CD8+ cells, DNA amounts averaged approximately 3.1 ug.

On this clonotype itself: The target antigen is unknown.

TCR beta VDJ and CDR3 were profiled, and genomic DNA was the template. TCRdb re-analysed the reads in MiXCR, keeping a single row per CDR3 protein. The sample consists of more than 150,000 distinct CDR3 sequences, 55% to 70% of them appearing once. Study-wide points: Both patients and controls carried the same twenty-nine CD8+ CDR3 sequences.

CDR3 length: 14 residues. Germline CDR1 is SQVTM and CDR2 is ANQGSEA. Trimming took 3 bases from V and 5 from J; bases not matched to a gene: 7. What was sequenced was sorted CD4+, CD8+, or CD8+CD57+ T cells (not recorded which) from PBMCs. This clonotype was obtained from a human donor with severe aplastic anemia or a healthy control (not recorded which). The rearrangement links TRBV29-1 to TRBJ1-2; 9 bases match TRBD1. The CDR3 DNA is TGCAGCGTTGACGGACAGGGGATTGAGTATGGCTACACCTTC. Translation: CSVDGQGIEYGYTF. The variable domain in full, with the rest retrieved from reference TRBV29-1 and TRBJ1-2, is SAVISQKPSRDICQRGTSLTIQCQVDSQVTMMFWYRQQPGQSLTLIATANQGSEATYESGFVIDKFPISRPNLTFSTLTVSNMSPEDSSIYLCSVDGQGIEYGYTFGSGTRLTVV.